This T cell receptor beta chain was found in a study of T-cell memory formation after mild COVID-19. Study-level information: The study found TCR clusters largely donor specific.

One entry per CDR3 protein results from TCRdb running MiXCR on the 5' RACE reads. Among approximately 300,000 distinct CDR3 sequences listed, 7.5% to 9.5% were seen once. Trimming removed 4 bases at V and 10 bases at J, with 22 bases between. In germline, CDR1 is SEHNR, CDR2 FQNEAQ (reference sequence). The CDR3 covers 15 residues. General study findings and limits: Pre-infection memory showed some responding clones, and this suggested that cross-reactive memory joined. Whether day 37 second-wave clones are SARS-CoV-2-specific was not confirmed. Contracting clones localized mainly to CM and EM when CD4+ and mainly to EMRA when CD8+.

Details on this clonotype: Its antigen remains unidentified.

The chain joins TRBV7-9 to TRBJ1-1; possible D gene TRBD1, 5 bases. This sequence was found in a young man who had mild COVID-19 (a few samples of this study predate the infection). Cell type and time point are not known. Sample: PBMCs or a T cell subset sorted from them (not recorded which). This CDR3 reads CASSSPGTPRMVAFF. In nucleotides, the CDR3 is TGTGCCAGCAGCTCTCCCGGGACTCCCCGGATGGTAGCTTTCTTT.